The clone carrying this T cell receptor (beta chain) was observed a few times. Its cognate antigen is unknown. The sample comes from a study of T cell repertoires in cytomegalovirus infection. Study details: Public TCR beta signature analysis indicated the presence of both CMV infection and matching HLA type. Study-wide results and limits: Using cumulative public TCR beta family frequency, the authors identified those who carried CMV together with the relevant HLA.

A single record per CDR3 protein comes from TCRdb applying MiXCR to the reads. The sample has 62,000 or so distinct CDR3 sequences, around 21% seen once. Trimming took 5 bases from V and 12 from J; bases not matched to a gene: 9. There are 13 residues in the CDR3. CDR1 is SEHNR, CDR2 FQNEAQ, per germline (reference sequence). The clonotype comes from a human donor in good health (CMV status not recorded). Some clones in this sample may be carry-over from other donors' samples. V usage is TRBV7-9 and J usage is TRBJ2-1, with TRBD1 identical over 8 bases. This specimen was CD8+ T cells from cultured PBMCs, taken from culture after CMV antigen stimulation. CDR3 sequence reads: CASSLDRGQGQFF. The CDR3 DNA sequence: TGTGCCAGCAGCCTCGACAGGGGACAAGGGCAGTTCTTC.